This TCR beta chain was profiled in a study of blood T cells in healthy people across ages. Comments on this clonotype: What it binds is not known.

A J-beta primer mix and a sample-barcoded 5' primer were used in a second PCR of about 7 to 12 cycles. In TCRdb, the 5' RACE reads were re-called with MiXCR into one record per CDR3 protein. The sample gives 850,000 to 950,000 distinct CDR3 sequences, under 30% of which show up once; 17% is in the top ten. Study-wide points: A roughly linear fall in TCR beta diversity per million T cells was seen with increasing age.

V shed 6 bases, J shed 4 bases, and the junction held 7 bases outside the gene matches. From germline, CDR1 is SGHKS and CDR2 YYEKEE (reference sequence). This CDR3 has 14 residues. Sequenced: blood. The TCR comes from a woman older than 75 in good health. The rearrangement joins TRBV5-5 to TRBJ1-1; 9 bases match TRBD1. The CDR3, as DNA: TGTGCCAGCAACCTCGGACAGGGGATCACTGAAGCTTTCTTT. Amino acids: CASNLGQGITEAFF. The full variable domain, with the rest looked up from reference TRBV5-5 and TRBJ1-1, is DAGVTQSPTHLIKTRGQQVTLRCSPISGHKSVSWYQQVLGQGPQFIFQYYEKEERGRGNFPDRFSARQFPNYSSELNVNALLLGDSALYLCASNLGQGITEAFFGQGTRLTVV.